Listed below are T cell receptor beta chains from one sample, sequenced in a study of breast tumors, draining lymph nodes, adjacent tissues. MiXCR, applied by TCRdb to the multiplex PCR reads, yields one record per CDR3 protein. The sample has tens of thousands of distinct CDR3 sequences, approximately 57% seen once. Sequencing was performed on breast tumor tissue. Receptors were obtained from a female donor with breast cancer. Some clones in this sample may be carry-over from other donors' samples. Both conserved end residues are part of each CDR3. Each record gives: clone size, D gene, V gene, J gene, CDR3 protein, CDR3 DNA. D genes are given only for firm matches. Only some rows state a clone size, as once, few, many or a class for expanded clones.

clone_size: .; d_call: TRBD1; v_call: TRBV3-1; j_call: TRBJ1-2; cdr3_aa: CASSQDTGGGYGYTF; cdr3_nt: TGTGCCAGCAGCCAAGACACAGGGGGAGGTTATGGCTACACCTTC
clone_size: many; d_call: TRBD1; v_call: TRBV7-2; j_call: TRBJ2-5; cdr3_aa: CASSLGQGETQYF; cdr3_nt: TGTGCCAGCAGCTTGGGACAGGGGGAGACCCAGTACTTC
clone_size: .; d_call: .; v_call: TRBV20-1; j_call: TRBJ1-4; cdr3_aa: CSARGGGTEKLFF; cdr3_nt: TGCAGTGCTAGAGGAGGGGGGACGGAAAAACTGTTTTTT
clone_size: .; d_call: .; v_call: TRBV20-1; j_call: TRBJ1-4; cdr3_aa: CSAVPGPADEKLFF; cdr3_nt: TGCAGTGCTGTTCCGGGCCCGGCGGATGAAAAACTGTTTTTT
clone_size: .; d_call: .; v_call: TRBV12-3/TRBV12-4; j_call: TRBJ1-6; cdr3_aa: CASSNPGKTLHF; cdr3_nt: TGTGCCAGCAGTAACCCCGGGAAAACCCTCCACTTT
clone_size: many; d_call: .; v_call: TRBV6-2/TRBV6-3; j_call: TRBJ1-5; cdr3_aa: CASSHSTRESVQPQHF; cdr3_nt: TGTGCCAGCAGTCACTCGACTCGGGAGTCGGTTCAGCCCCAGCATTTT
clone_size: .; d_call: .; v_call: TRBV19; j_call: TRBJ1-3; cdr3_aa: CASSIWGRENTIYF; cdr3_nt: TGTGCCAGTAGTATTTGGGGGCGCGAAAACACCATATATTTT
clone_size: .; d_call: .; v_call: TRBV20-1; j_call: TRBJ2-3; cdr3_aa: CSAEGVGTDTQYF; cdr3_nt: TGCAGTGCTGAAGGGGTGGGAACAGATACGCAGTATTTT
clone_size: many; d_call: .; v_call: TRBV10-3; j_call: TRBJ2-3; cdr3_aa: CAISDIDTQYF; cdr3_nt: TGTGCCATCAGTGACATTGATACGCAGTATTTT
clone_size: .; d_call: .; v_call: TRBV9; j_call: TRBJ2-7; cdr3_aa: CASSVRSVYSYEQYF; cdr3_nt: TGTGCCAGCAGCGTAAGGAGCGTTTACTCCTACGAGCAGTACTTC
clone_size: .; d_call: .; v_call: TRBV7-2; j_call: TRBJ1-1; cdr3_aa: CASSLALSTEASF; cdr3_nt: TGTGCCAGCAGCTTAGCCCTAAGCACTGAAGCTTCCTTT
clone_size: .; d_call: TRBD2; v_call: TRBV4-3; j_call: TRBJ2-7; cdr3_aa: CASSQGSGSSYEQYF; cdr3_nt: TGCGCCAGCAGCCAAGGTAGCGGGAGCTCCTACGAGCAGTACTTC
clone_size: .; d_call: TRBD1; v_call: TRBV20-1; j_call: TRBJ1-2; cdr3_aa: CSASPGQGAGYTF; cdr3_nt: TGCAGTGCCTCACCGGGACAGGGTGCTGGCTACACCTTC
clone_size: .; d_call: .; v_call: TRBV27; j_call: TRBJ2-7; cdr3_aa: CASSWQWPSYEQYF; cdr3_nt: TGTGCCAGCAGTTGGCAGTGGCCCTCCTACGAGCAGTACTTC
clone_size: .; d_call: .; v_call: TRBV29-1; j_call: TRBJ1-2; cdr3_aa: CSLEGGYYGYTF; cdr3_nt: TGCAGCTTGGAGGGGGGTTACTATGGCTACACCTTC
clone_size: .; d_call: .; v_call: TRBV9; j_call: TRBJ1-3; cdr3_aa: CASSALDRSPKSGNTIYF; cdr3_nt: TGTGCCAGCAGCGCTCTCGACAGGTCTCCTAAATCTGGAAACACCATATATTTT
clone_size: .; d_call: TRBD1; v_call: TRBV20-1; j_call: TRBJ2-5; cdr3_aa: CSALGTGGDNEQF; cdr3_nt: TGCAGTGCTCTCGGGACAGGGGGGGACAATGAGCAGTTC
clone_size: .; d_call: .; v_call: TRBV2; j_call: TRBJ2-7; cdr3_aa: CASGDSYEQYF; cdr3_nt: TGTGCCAGCGGTGACAGCTACGAGCAGTACTTC
clone_size: .; d_call: .; v_call: TRBV24-1; j_call: TRBJ2-1; cdr3_aa: CATSDIRGISSYNEQFF; cdr3_nt: TGTGCCACCAGTGATATTCGGGGGATTTCTTCCTACAATGAGCAGTTCTTC
clone_size: .; d_call: .; v_call: TRBV11-1; j_call: TRBJ1-2; cdr3_aa: CASSVGSNYGYTF; cdr3_nt: TGTGCCAGCAGCGTAGGTTCCAACTATGGCTACACCTTC
clone_size: .; d_call: .; v_call: TRBV7-2; j_call: TRBJ1-5; cdr3_aa: CASRMAGSSYEHF; cdr3_nt: TGTGCCAGCAGAATGGCAGGGAGTTCCTACGAGCATTTT
clone_size: .; d_call: .; v_call: TRBV6-5; j_call: TRBJ1-4; cdr3_aa: CASSPDRGEKLFF; cdr3_nt: TGTGCCAGCAGTCCGGACCGGGGTGAAAAACTGTTTTTT
clone_size: few; d_call: TRBD2; v_call: TRBV11-2; j_call: TRBJ2-1; cdr3_aa: CASSLDLLAGGDEQFF; cdr3_nt: TGTGCCAGCAGCTTAGATTTGCTAGCGGGGGGCGATGAGCAGTTCTTC
clone_size: .; d_call: .; v_call: TRBV12-3/TRBV12-4; j_call: TRBJ1-5; cdr3_aa: CASSRLGFGSVGNQPQHF; cdr3_nt: TGTGCCAGCAGTCGGCTGGGATTTGGATCGGTGGGCAATCAGCCCCAGCATTTT
clone_size: once; d_call: TRBD2; v_call: TRBV7-8; j_call: TRBJ2-1; cdr3_aa: CASSSLAGDHNEQFF; cdr3_nt: TGTGCCAGCAGCTCGCTAGCGGGAGATCACAATGAGCAGTTCTTC
clone_size: once; d_call: .; v_call: TRBV19; j_call: TRBJ1-6; cdr3_aa: CASTAPGLAGSPLHF; cdr3_nt: TGTGCCAGTACCGCCCCGGGACTAGCGGGATCACCCCTCCACTTT
clone_size: once; d_call: TRBD2; v_call: TRBV2; j_call: TRBJ2-1; cdr3_aa: CASRLTSGGAGTASYNEQFF; cdr3_nt: TGTGCCAGCAGGTTGACTAGCGGGGGGGCCGGGACAGCCTCCTACAATGAGCAGTTCTTC
clone_size: once; d_call: TRBD2; v_call: TRBV2; j_call: TRBJ2-6; cdr3_aa: CATKLAGGISGANVLTF; cdr3_nt: TGTGCCACCAAACTAGCGGGGGGCATCTCTGGGGCCAACGTCCTGACTTTC
clone_size: .; d_call: TRBD1; v_call: TRBV13; j_call: TRBJ1-5; cdr3_aa: CASSPPGQGLTSNQPQHF; cdr3_nt: TGTGCCAGCAGCCCACCTGGACAGGGTTTAACGAGCAATCAGCCCCAGCATTTT
clone_size: few; d_call: .; v_call: TRBV7-8; j_call: TRBJ1-3; cdr3_aa: CASRLAGATIYF; cdr3_nt: TGTGCCAGCAGACTAGCGGGAGCCACCATATATTTT
clone_size: once; d_call: TRBD1; v_call: TRBV7-3; j_call: TRBJ2-2; cdr3_aa: CASSSRQGAGGELFF; cdr3_nt: TGTGCCAGCAGCTCGCGACAGGGGGCGGGCGGGGAGCTGTTTTTT
clone_size: .; d_call: .; v_call: TRBV7-6; j_call: TRBJ1-4; cdr3_aa: CAGALEEHPGKLFF; cdr3_nt: TGTGCCGGGGCTCTTGAAGAGCACCCGGGAAAACTGTTTTTT
clone_size: .; d_call: TRBD2; v_call: TRBV29-1; j_call: TRBJ2-5; cdr3_aa: CSVLPYEGLAMAQYF; cdr3_nt: TGCAGCGTTCTGCCCTATGAGGGACTAGCGATGGCCCAGTACTTC
clone_size: .; d_call: .; v_call: TRBV24-1; j_call: TRBJ2-3; cdr3_aa: CATSGLESTDTQYF; cdr3_nt: TGTGCCACCAGTGGCCTCGAAAGCACAGATACGCAGTATTTT
clone_size: few; d_call: TRBD1; v_call: TRBV5-5; j_call: TRBJ2-1; cdr3_aa: CASSLEFLGQGVDEQFF; cdr3_nt: TGTGCCAGCAGCTTGGAATTTTTGGGACAGGGGGTGGATGAGCAGTTCTTC
clone_size: .; d_call: TRBD1; v_call: TRBV19; j_call: TRBJ1-6; cdr3_aa: CASTSGGLARPIHF; cdr3_nt: TGTGCCAGTACCTCAGGGGGACTAGCGAGACCCATCCACTTT
clone_size: .; d_call: .; v_call: TRBV5-1; j_call: TRBJ2-7; cdr3_aa: CASSLGLPRDIYSYEQYF; cdr3_nt: TGCGCCAGCAGCTTAGGCCTCCCCCGGGACATATATTCCTACGAGCAGTACTTC
clone_size: many; d_call: TRBD1; v_call: TRBV7-2; j_call: TRBJ1-5; cdr3_aa: CASSLVGQGNQPQHF; cdr3_nt: TGTGCCAGCAGCTTAGTGGGACAGGGCAATCAGCCCCAGCATTTT
clone_size: .; d_call: .; v_call: TRBV20-1; j_call: TRBJ1-6; cdr3_aa: CSASGGEPGTGSPPHF; cdr3_nt: TGCAGTGCTAGTGGTGGTGAACCGGGGACTGGGTCACCCCCCCACTTT
clone_size: .; d_call: .; v_call: TRBV20-1; j_call: TRBJ2-3; cdr3_aa: CSARSEGPDTQYF; cdr3_nt: TGCAGTGCTAGATCGGAAGGGCCAGATACGCAGTATTTT
clone_size: once; d_call: TRBD1; v_call: TRBV7-6; j_call: TRBJ2-1; cdr3_aa: CASSSYSGTGNEQFF; cdr3_nt: TGTGCCAGCAGCTCCTACTCCGGGACAGGGAATGAGCAGTTCTTC
clone_size: .; d_call: TRBD2; v_call: TRBV12-3/TRBV12-4; j_call: TRBJ2-1; cdr3_aa: CASSFATSGDINEQFF; cdr3_nt: TGTGCCAGCAGTTTCGCTACTAGCGGGGATATAAATGAGCAGTTCTTC
clone_size: .; d_call: TRBD2; v_call: TRBV10-1; j_call: TRBJ2-5; cdr3_aa: CASSNGLAGRQETQYF; cdr3_nt: TGCGCCAGCAGCAACGGACTAGCGGGGCGCCAAGAGACCCAGTACTTC
clone_size: many; d_call: .; v_call: TRBV12-3/TRBV12-4; j_call: TRBJ2-2; cdr3_aa: CASSFSRKTGELFF; cdr3_nt: TGTGCCAGCAGTTTTAGCCGAAAAACCGGGGAGCTGTTTTTT
clone_size: .; d_call: .; v_call: TRBV5-1; j_call: TRBJ1-2; cdr3_aa: CASSLGQIYGYTF; cdr3_nt: TGCGCCAGCAGCTTGGGACAGATCTATGGCTACACCTTC
clone_size: .; d_call: .; v_call: TRBV11-2; j_call: TRBJ2-1; cdr3_aa: CCSGRGSEQFF; cdr3_nt: TGTTGTTCGGGTCGGGGCAGTGAGCAGTTCTTC
clone_size: once; d_call: .; v_call: TRBV20-1; j_call: TRBJ1-2; cdr3_aa: CSAVINYGYTF; cdr3_nt: TGCAGTGCGGTCATCAACTATGGCTACACCTTC
clone_size: many; d_call: .; v_call: TRBV12-3/TRBV12-4; j_call: TRBJ1-5; cdr3_aa: CASSFGEQPQHF; cdr3_nt: TGTGCCAGCAGTTTTGGGGAACAGCCCCAGCATTTT
clone_size: .; d_call: .; v_call: TRBV2; j_call: TRBJ2-7; cdr3_aa: CASSDGQNYEQYF; cdr3_nt: TGTGCCAGCAGTGATGGACAGAACTACGAGCAGTACTTC
clone_size: .; d_call: .; v_call: TRBV7-9; j_call: TRBJ1-5; cdr3_aa: CASSRSPRGPQHF; cdr3_nt: TGTGCCAGCAGCCGGTCTCCGCGGGGGCCCCAGCATTTT
clone_size: .; d_call: TRBD2; v_call: TRBV6-6; j_call: TRBJ2-3; cdr3_aa: CASSHRLAGTSTDTQYF; cdr3_nt: TGTGCCAGCAGTCACCGGCTAGCGGGAACTAGCACAGATACGCAGTATTTT
clone_size: .; d_call: .; v_call: TRBV20-1; j_call: TRBJ1-4; cdr3_aa: CSARVQDKLFF; cdr3_nt: TGCAGTGCTAGAGTTCAGGACAAACTGTTTTTT
clone_size: many; d_call: TRBD2; v_call: TRBV6-6; j_call: TRBJ2-2; cdr3_aa: CASSLSGTSATGELFF; cdr3_nt: TGTGCCAGCAGCCTCTCCGGGACTAGCGCCACCGGGGAGCTGTTTTTT
clone_size: .; d_call: TRBD2; v_call: TRBV19; j_call: TRBJ2-1; cdr3_aa: CASSITSGGTYNEQFF; cdr3_nt: TGTGCCAGTAGTATCACTAGCGGGGGGACATACAATGAGCAGTTCTTC
clone_size: many; d_call: .; v_call: TRBV7-2; j_call: TRBJ2-1; cdr3_aa: CASSRGGRDEQFF; cdr3_nt: TGTGCCAGCAGCCGCGGAGGTAGGGATGAGCAGTTCTTC
clone_size: .; d_call: TRBD2; v_call: TRBV6-4; j_call: TRBJ2-3; cdr3_aa: CASSPTSGRQDTQYF; cdr3_nt: TGTGCCAGCAGTCCGACTAGCGGGAGGCAAGATACGCAGTATTTT